The rows below give T cell receptor beta chains drawn from one sample of a study of OX40 agonist ivuxolimab in advanced cancers. TCRdb's copy holds only in-frame clones and misses some; the assay was immunoSEQ multiplex PCR. Among some 150,000 clones listed, 90% were seen once. Sequences were derived from CD4+ or CD8+ T cells sorted from blood, sampled in a trial of the OX40 agonist ivuxolimab. All receptors come from an adult with an advanced solid tumor such as melanoma, head and neck, liver or kidney cancer. Each CDR3 is given with its conserved first and last residue. Fields, in order: D gene, clone size, V gene, J gene, CDR3 DNA, CDR3 protein. D genes are given only for firm matches. Size values are once, few and many counts, or a class for expanded clones, and some rows have none.

D gene: .; clone size: once; V gene: TRBV7-9; J gene: TRBJ2-1; CDR3 DNA: TGTGCCAGCAGCCCGCCGACAGTGACAAAGCCCTACAATGAGCAGTTCTTC; CDR3 protein: CASSPPTVTKPYNEQFF
D gene: TRBD1; clone size: .; V gene: TRBV6-5; J gene: TRBJ1-1; CDR3 DNA: TGTGCCAGCAGTTCTATCCTACAGGGGGCTGGCACTGAAGCTTTCTTT; CDR3 protein: CASSSILQGAGTEAFF
D gene: .; clone size: .; V gene: TRBV9; J gene: TRBJ1-2; CDR3 DNA: TGTGCCAGCAGCGTAGATGAGGGGACGGCCGCCGACGTAAACTATGGCTACACCTTC; CDR3 protein: CASSVDEGTAADVNYGYTF
D gene: TRBD2; clone size: .; V gene: TRBV4-2; J gene: TRBJ2-2; CDR3 DNA: TGTGCCAGCAGCCCCGCGGGAGCGGGCACCGGGGAGCTGTTTTTT; CDR3 protein: CASSPAGAGTGELFF
D gene: .; clone size: .; V gene: TRBV28; J gene: TRBJ1-2; CDR3 DNA: TGTGCCAGCAGTCTTGCGGAAGACTATGGCTACACCTTC; CDR3 protein: CASSLAEDYGYTF
D gene: .; clone size: .; V gene: TRBV18; J gene: TRBJ1-5; CDR3 DNA: TGTGCCAGCGCGCCGGGAACAGTCGATCAGCCCCAGCATTTT; CDR3 protein: CASAPGTVDQPQHF
D gene: .; clone size: .; V gene: TRBV5-1; J gene: TRBJ2-5; CDR3 DNA: TGCGCCAGCAGCTTGGCCGGCCAGGGGGGCCAAGAGACCCAGTACTTC; CDR3 protein: CASSLAGQGGQETQYF
D gene: .; clone size: .; V gene: TRBV19; J gene: TRBJ1-1; CDR3 DNA: TGTGCCAGTAGTATAGAGGACACCCAGAACACTGAAGCTTTCTTT; CDR3 protein: CASSIEDTQNTEAFF
D gene: TRBD1; clone size: once; V gene: TRBV5-1; J gene: TRBJ1-2; CDR3 DNA: TGCGCCAGCAGCCCGGGGGCAGGGGGCCGAGGCTACACCTTC; CDR3 protein: CASSPGAGGRGYTF
D gene: .; clone size: .; V gene: TRBV28; J gene: TRBJ2-7; CDR3 DNA: TGTGCCAGCAGTCCCGGGACACCTATCTACGAGCAGTACTTC; CDR3 protein: CASSPGTPIYEQYF
D gene: TRBD1; clone size: .; V gene: TRBV7-8; J gene: TRBJ2-3; CDR3 DNA: TGTGCCAGCAGCCCCCTCCCGGGACAGGGAACAGATACGCAGTATTTT; CDR3 protein: CASSPLPGQGTDTQYF
D gene: TRBD2; clone size: .; V gene: TRBV9; J gene: TRBJ2-1; CDR3 DNA: TGTGCCAGCAGCATTACCGGGACTAGCGGGACCAATGAGCAGTTCTTC; CDR3 protein: CASSITGTSGTNEQFF
D gene: .; clone size: .; V gene: TRBV28; J gene: TRBJ2-1; CDR3 DNA: TGTGCCAGCAGTTTACCAAAACCGGTCAATGAGCAGTTCTTC; CDR3 protein: CASSLPKPVNEQFF
D gene: TRBD2; clone size: .; V gene: TRBV6-4; J gene: TRBJ2-7; CDR3 DNA: TGTGCCAGCAAGACGACTAGCGGGTCCTACGAGCAGTACTTC; CDR3 protein: CASKTTSGSYEQYF
D gene: .; clone size: .; V gene: TRBV27; J gene: TRBJ2-3; CDR3 DNA: TGTGCCAGCAGTTTATACGAGGTTAAGGGCACAGATACGCAGTATTTT; CDR3 protein: CASSLYEVKGTDTQYF
D gene: .; clone size: .; V gene: TRBV28; J gene: TRBJ2-6; CDR3 DNA: TGTGCCAGCAGTACAGCCTCTGGGGCCAACGTCCTGACTTTC; CDR3 protein: CASSTASGANVLTF
D gene: .; clone size: .; V gene: TRBV9; J gene: TRBJ1-1; CDR3 DNA: TGTGCCAGCAGCGCAGCTATGAACACTGAAGCTTTCTTT; CDR3 protein: CASSAAMNTEAFF
D gene: TRBD1; clone size: .; V gene: TRBV9; J gene: TRBJ2-3; CDR3 DNA: TGTGCCAGCAGCGTTGGGGACAGGGCCTCCCGCGATACGCAGTATTTT; CDR3 protein: CASSVGDRASRDTQYF
D gene: .; clone size: .; V gene: TRBV5-1; J gene: TRBJ1-4; CDR3 DNA: TGCGCCAGCAGCTTGGATGGGGGGCAGTATGAAAAACTGTTTTTT; CDR3 protein: CASSLDGGQYEKLFF
D gene: TRBD1; clone size: .; V gene: TRBV28; J gene: TRBJ1-2; CDR3 DNA: TGTGCCAGCAGTTTAGGGACAGGCTATGGCTACACCTTC; CDR3 protein: CASSLGTGYGYTF
D gene: TRBD2; clone size: .; V gene: TRBV19; J gene: TRBJ2-1; CDR3 DNA: TGTGCCAGTAGTATTAGGCGGGAGAATGAGCAGTTCTTC; CDR3 protein: CASSIRRENEQFF
D gene: .; clone size: .; V gene: TRBV6-1; J gene: TRBJ2-7; CDR3 DNA: TGTGCCAGCAGTGACGCAACAGGGATGAAAAACTACGAGCAGTACTTC; CDR3 protein: CASSDATGMKNYEQYF
D gene: .; clone size: few; V gene: TRBV19; J gene: TRBJ2-5; CDR3 DNA: TGTGCCAGTAGTTTCGGTCTGCAAGAGACCCAGTACTTC; CDR3 protein: CASSFGLQETQYF
D gene: .; clone size: once; V gene: TRBV6-5; J gene: TRBJ2-7; CDR3 DNA: TGTGCCAGCAGGGAGGGAACGACGGGCGAGCAGTACTTC; CDR3 protein: CASREGTTGEQYF
D gene: .; clone size: .; V gene: TRBV5-5; J gene: TRBJ2-7; CDR3 DNA: TGTGCCAGCAGCTTGTCTGGGCGACCCCAGGTTTACGAGCAGTACTTC; CDR3 protein: CASSLSGRPQVYEQYF
D gene: .; clone size: .; V gene: TRBV5-1; J gene: TRBJ1-5; CDR3 DNA: TGCGCCAGCAGCTTATTTGGGGACCGCGGTCAGCCCCAGCATTTT; CDR3 protein: CASSLFGDRGQPQHF
D gene: TRBD2; clone size: .; V gene: TRBV7-2; J gene: TRBJ2-1; CDR3 DNA: TGTGCCAGCAGTTTAACTCCGGGACTAGGATGGAATGAGCAGTTCTTC; CDR3 protein: CASSLTPGLGWNEQFF
D gene: .; clone size: few; V gene: TRBV19; J gene: TRBJ1-1; CDR3 DNA: TGTGCCAGTAGTATACAACAGGGTATGATCACTGAAGCTTTCTTT; CDR3 protein: CASSIQQGMITEAFF
D gene: .; clone size: .; V gene: TRBV18; J gene: TRBJ2-7; CDR3 DNA: TGTGCCAGCTCCCGGGCTCAGATCTACGAGCAGTACTTC; CDR3 protein: CASSRAQIYEQYF
D gene: TRBD1; clone size: .; V gene: TRBV28; J gene: TRBJ2-5; CDR3 DNA: TGTGCCAGCAGGACAGGACAGGGAACCGTGGAGACCCAGTACTTC; CDR3 protein: CASRTGQGTVETQYF